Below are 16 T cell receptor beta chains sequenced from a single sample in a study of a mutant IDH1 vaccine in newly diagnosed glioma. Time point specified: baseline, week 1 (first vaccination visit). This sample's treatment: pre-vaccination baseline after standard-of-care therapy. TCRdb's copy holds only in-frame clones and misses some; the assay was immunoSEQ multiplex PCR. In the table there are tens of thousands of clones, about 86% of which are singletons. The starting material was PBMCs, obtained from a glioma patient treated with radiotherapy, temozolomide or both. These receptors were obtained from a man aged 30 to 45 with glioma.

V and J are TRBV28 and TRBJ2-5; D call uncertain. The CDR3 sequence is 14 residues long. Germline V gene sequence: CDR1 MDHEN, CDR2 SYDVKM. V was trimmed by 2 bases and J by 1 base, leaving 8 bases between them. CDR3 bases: TGTGCCAGCAGTTTAATCCGGGTCCAAGAGACCCAGTACTTC. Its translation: CASSLIRVQETQYF.

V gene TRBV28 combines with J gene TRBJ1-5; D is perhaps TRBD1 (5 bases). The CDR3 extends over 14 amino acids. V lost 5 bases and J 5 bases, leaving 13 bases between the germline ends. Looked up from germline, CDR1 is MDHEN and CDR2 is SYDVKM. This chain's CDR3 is CASSAAGYDQPQHF. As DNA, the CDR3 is TGTGCCAGCAGTGCGGCAGGGTACGATCAGCCCCAGCATTTT. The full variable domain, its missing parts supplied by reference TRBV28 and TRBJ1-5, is DVKVTQSSRYLVKRTGEKVFLECVQDMDHENMFWYRQDPGLGLRLIYFSYDVKMKEKGDIPEGYSVSREKKERFSLILESASTNQTSMYLCASSAAGYDQPQHFGDGTRLSIL.

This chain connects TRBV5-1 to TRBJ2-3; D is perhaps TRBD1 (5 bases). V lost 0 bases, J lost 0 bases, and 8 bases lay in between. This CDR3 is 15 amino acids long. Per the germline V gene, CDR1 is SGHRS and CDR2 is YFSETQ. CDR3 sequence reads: CASSLGTRSTDTQYF. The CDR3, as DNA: TGCGCCAGCAGCTTGGGGACACGCAGCACAGATACGCAGTATTTT.

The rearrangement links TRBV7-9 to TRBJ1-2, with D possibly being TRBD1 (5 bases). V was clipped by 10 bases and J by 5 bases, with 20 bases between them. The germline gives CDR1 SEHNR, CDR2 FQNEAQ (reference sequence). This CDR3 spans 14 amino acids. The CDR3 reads CATPGEFAVYGYTF. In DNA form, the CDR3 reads TGTGCCACCCCGGGGGAGTTCGCGGTGTATGGCTACACCTTC.

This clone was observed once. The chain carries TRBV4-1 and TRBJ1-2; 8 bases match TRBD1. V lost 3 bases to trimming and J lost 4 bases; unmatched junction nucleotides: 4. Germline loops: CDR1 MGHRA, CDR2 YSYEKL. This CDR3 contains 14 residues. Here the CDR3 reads CASSQPGTGYGYTF. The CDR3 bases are TGCGCCAGCAGCCAGCCCGGGACAGGCTATGGCTACACCTTC.

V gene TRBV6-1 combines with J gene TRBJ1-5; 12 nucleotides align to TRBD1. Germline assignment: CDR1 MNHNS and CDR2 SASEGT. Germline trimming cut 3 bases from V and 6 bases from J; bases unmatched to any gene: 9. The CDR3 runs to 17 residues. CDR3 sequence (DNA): TGTGCCAGCAGTGATTGGAGGGACAGGGGGCTAGGTCAGCCCCAGCATTTT. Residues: CASSDWRDRGLGQPQHF.

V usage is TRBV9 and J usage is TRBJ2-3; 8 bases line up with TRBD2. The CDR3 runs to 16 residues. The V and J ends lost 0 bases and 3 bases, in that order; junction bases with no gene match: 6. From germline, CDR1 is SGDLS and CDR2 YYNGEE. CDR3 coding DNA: TGTGCCAGCAGCGTAGCTGGCGCGGGGGGAACAGATACGCAGTATTTT. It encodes CASSVAGAGGTDTQYF.

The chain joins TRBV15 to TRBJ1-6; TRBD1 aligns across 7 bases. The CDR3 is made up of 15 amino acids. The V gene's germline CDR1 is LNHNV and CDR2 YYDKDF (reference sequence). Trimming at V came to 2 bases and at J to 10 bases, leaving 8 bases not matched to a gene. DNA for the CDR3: TGTGCCACCAGCAGAAACAGGGGAACGGGATCACCCCTCCACTTT. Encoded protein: CATSRNRGTGSPLHF.

The DNA for the CDR3 is TGTGCTAGTGGTTTGCCGTACTCTCCAGGGATGAACACTGAAGCTTTCTTT. This codes for CASGLPYSPGMNTEAFF. The J gene is TRBJ1-1, the V gene TRBV12-5, with D possibly TRBD1 on 5 matching bases. Trimming cost V 2 bases and J 0 bases, with 16 bases left between them. The CDR3 extends over 17 amino acids. The germline CDR1 and CDR2 sequences are LGHNT and FRNRAP.

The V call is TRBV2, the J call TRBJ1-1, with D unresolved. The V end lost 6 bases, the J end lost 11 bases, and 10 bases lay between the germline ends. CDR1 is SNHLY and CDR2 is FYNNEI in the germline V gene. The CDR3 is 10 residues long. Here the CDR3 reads CASSPWMAFF. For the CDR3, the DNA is TGTGCCAGCAGCCCTTGGATGGCTTTCTTT.

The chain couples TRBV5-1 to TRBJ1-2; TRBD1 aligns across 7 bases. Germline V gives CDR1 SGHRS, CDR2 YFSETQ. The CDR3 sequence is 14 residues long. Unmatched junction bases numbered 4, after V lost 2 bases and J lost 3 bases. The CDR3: CASSLTGQDYGYTF. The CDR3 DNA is TGCGCCAGCAGCTTAACCGGACAGGACTATGGCTACACCTTC.

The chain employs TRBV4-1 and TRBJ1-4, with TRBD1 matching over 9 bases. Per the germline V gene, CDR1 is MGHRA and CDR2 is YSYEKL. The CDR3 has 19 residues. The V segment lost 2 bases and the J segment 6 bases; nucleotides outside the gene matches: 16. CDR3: CASSQSPGTGRLQDEKLFF. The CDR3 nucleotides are TGCGCCAGCAGCCAAAGCCCCGGGACAGGGCGATTGCAGGATGAAAAACTGTTTTTT.

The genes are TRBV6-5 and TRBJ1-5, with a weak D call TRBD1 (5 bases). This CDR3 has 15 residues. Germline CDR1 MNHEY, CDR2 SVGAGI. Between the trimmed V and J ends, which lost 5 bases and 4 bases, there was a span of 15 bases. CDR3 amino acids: CASSTRQGLNQPQHF. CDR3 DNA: TGTGCCAGCAGTACCCGGCAGGGCTTAAATCAGCCCCAGCATTTT.

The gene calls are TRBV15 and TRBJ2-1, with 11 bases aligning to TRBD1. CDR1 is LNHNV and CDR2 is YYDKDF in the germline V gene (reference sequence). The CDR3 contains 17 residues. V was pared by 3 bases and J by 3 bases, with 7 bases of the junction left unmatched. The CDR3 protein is CATSSGGQGALYNEQFF. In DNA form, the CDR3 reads TGTGCCACCAGCAGCGGCGGACAGGGGGCACTCTACAATGAGCAGTTCTTC.

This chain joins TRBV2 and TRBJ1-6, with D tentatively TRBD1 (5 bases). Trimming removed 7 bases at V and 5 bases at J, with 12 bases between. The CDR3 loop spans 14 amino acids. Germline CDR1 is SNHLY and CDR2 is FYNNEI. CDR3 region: CASTGKIDNSPLHF. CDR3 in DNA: TGTGCCAGCACAGGGAAGATTGATAATTCACCCCTCCACTTT.

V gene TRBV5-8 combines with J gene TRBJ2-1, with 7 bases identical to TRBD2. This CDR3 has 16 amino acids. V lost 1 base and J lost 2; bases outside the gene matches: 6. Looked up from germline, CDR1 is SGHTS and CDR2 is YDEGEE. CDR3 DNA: TGTGCCAGCAGCTTGAGCGGGACTCCCGCCTACAATGAGCAGTTCTTC. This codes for CASSLSGTPAYNEQFF.